A single sample gave rise to the 10 T cell receptor beta chains below, sequenced in a study of blood T cell repertoires in COVID-19. Repertoires were generated with immunoSEQ multiplex PCR, while TCRdb's copy carries only in-frame clones and drops some. The sample shows fewer than 400,000 clones, around 85% of them seen only once. The sequenced sample was PBMCs or T cells enriched from blood (not recorded which). Source of these receptors: a young man who had recovered from COVID-19.

V is TRBV6-6 and J is TRBJ2-7; weak D call: TRBD1 (6 bases). Germline V gives CDR1 MNHNY, CDR2 SVGAGI (reference sequence). Trimming shortened V by 0 bases and J by 5 bases, and 11 bases separated the two germline ends. The CDR3 has 14 residues. The DNA for the CDR3 is TGTGCCAGCAGTTACTCCACAGGGAACCACGAGCAGTACTTC. Translating gives CASSYSTGNHEQYF.

J is TRBJ1-1 and V is TRBV7-9; no clear D. Between the trimmed V and J ends, which lost 5 bases and 1 base, there was a span of 14 bases. There are 15 residues in the CDR3. Germline assignment: CDR1 SEHNR and CDR2 FQNEAQ (reference sequence). CDR3 nucleotides: TGTGCCAGCAGCCCACAATACCGCAAGAACACTGAAGCTTTCTTT. Residues: CASSPQYRKNTEAFF.

This chain uses TRBV7-2 with TRBJ2-2; TRBD2 matches at 12 bases. The CDR3 extends over 16 amino acids. CDR1 and CDR2 from the germline V gene are SGHTA and FQGNSA. V was pared by 6 bases and J by 6 bases, with 8 bases of the junction left unmatched. The CDR3 protein is CASRLLAGGSPGELFF. The CDR3 nucleotides read TGTGCCAGCAGATTACTAGCGGGGGGTAGCCCCGGGGAGCTGTTTTTT.

The CDR3, as DNA: TGTGCCAGCCTTACGCAGGGTGGAAACACCATATATTTT. Protein product: CASLTQGGNTIYF. The J gene is TRBJ1-3, the V gene TRBV12-3 or TRBV12-4; tentative D call: TRBD1 (5 bases). Trimming took off 8 bases at V and 3 bases at J, with 11 bases between the two ends. The CDR3 length is 13 residues.

The chain recombines TRBV6-5 with TRBJ2-1, with TRBD2 matching 7 bases. The CDR3 totals 13 residues. J lost 6 bases, V lost 3 bases, and 2 bases had no gene match. Germline V CDR1 and CDR2: MNHEY, SVGAGI. Written as DNA, the CDR3 is TGTGCCAGCAGTTATGGGGGGGGCAATGAGCAGTTCTTC. Translation: CASSYGGGNEQFF.

About this clone itself: One junction end disagrees with the germline gene, perhaps due to a read error. The chain joins TRBV3-1 (or the pseudogene TRBV3-2) to TRBJ2-1, with 8 bases aligning to TRBD1. Germline values: CDR1 LGHDT, CDR2 YNNKEL (reference sequence). The CDR3 covers 13 residues. The CDR3 reads CASSQDVAGQVIF. The DNA of the CDR3 is TGTGCCAGCAGCCAAGACGTCGCGGGACAGGTCATCTTC.

The V and J genes are TRBV5-1 and TRBJ1-1; D is perhaps TRBD1 (5 bases). This CDR3 spans 12 amino acids. V was shortened by 4 bases and J by 4 bases, with 8 bases between the two germline ends. Looked up from germline, CDR1 is SGHRS and CDR2 is YFSETQ. CDR3 residues: CASSPGGTEAFF. In DNA, the CDR3 is TGCGCCAGCAGCCCGGGGGGCACTGAAGCTTTCTTT.

The genes are TRBV20-1 and TRBJ2-1; D may be TRBD2 (5 bases). CDR1 DFQATT and CDR2 SNEGSKA come from the germline V gene (reference sequence). The CDR3 extends over 14 amino acids. Between the trimmed V and J ends, which lost 3 bases and 4 bases, there was a span of 13 bases. The CDR3 loop is CSASNLAAYNEQFF. In nucleotides, the CDR3 is TGCAGTGCTAGTAATCTAGCAGCTTACAATGAGCAGTTCTTC.

The chain carries TRBV7-3 and TRBJ2-7, with D possibly matching TRBD2 (6 bases). Looked up from germline, CDR1 is SGHTA and CDR2 is FQGTGA. V was cut by 5 bases and J by 7 bases, with 15 bases left in between. This CDR3 region has 13 residues. The chain's CDR3 is CASSIAGRTEQYF. The CDR3, as DNA: TGTGCCAGCAGCATCGCGGGGAGGACGGAGCAGTACTTC.

This clone was recorded once. V usage is TRBV5-1 and J usage is TRBJ1-3; no firm D call. Germline V lookup: CDR1 SGHRS, CDR2 YFSETQ. The length of the CDR3 is 14 residues. V dropped 1 base and J dropped 9 bases, with 14 bases sitting between them. CDR3 region: CASSLNSRAGTIYF. The CDR3 DNA is TGCGCCAGCAGCTTGAACAGCCGCGCGGGCACCATATATTTT.